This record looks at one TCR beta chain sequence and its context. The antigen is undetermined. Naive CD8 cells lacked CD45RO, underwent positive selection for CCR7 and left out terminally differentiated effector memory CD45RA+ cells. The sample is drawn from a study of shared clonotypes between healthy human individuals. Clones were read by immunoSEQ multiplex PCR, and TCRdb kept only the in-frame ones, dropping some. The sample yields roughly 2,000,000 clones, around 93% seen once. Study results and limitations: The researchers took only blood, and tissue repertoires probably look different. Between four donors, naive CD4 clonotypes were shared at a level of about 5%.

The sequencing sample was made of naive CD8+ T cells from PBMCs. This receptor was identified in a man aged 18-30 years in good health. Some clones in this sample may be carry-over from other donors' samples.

CDR3: CASSPGSGWSYEQYF. The CDR3 DNA reads as TGTGCCAGCAGTCCGGGTAGCGGGTGGTCCTACGAGCAGTACTTC. The chain joins TRBV11-2 to TRBJ2-7, with 7 bases aligning to TRBD2. Germline loops: CDR1 SGHAT, CDR2 FQNNGV. With V trimmed by 6 bases and J by 1 base, 9 bases remained unmatched. This CDR3 is 15 amino acids long.